What follows are 9 T cell receptor beta chains derived from one specimen sequenced in a study of blood T cell repertoires in COVID-19. The data were produced by immunoSEQ multiplex PCR, yet TCRdb's version contains in-frame clones alone and is incomplete. The data show 94,000 or so clones, more than 70% seen once. The material sequenced was peripheral blood. Source of these receptors: a woman older than 75 with active COVID-19.

V is TRBV4-3 and J is TRBJ2-7; TRBD1 matches 7 bases. V trimming: 1 base; J trimming: 2 bases; junction bases outside the gene matches: 5. Germline CDR1 reads LGHNA; CDR2 reads YSLEER. This CDR3 has 15 amino acids. The CDR3 loop reads CASSQVTGAAYEQYF. As DNA, the CDR3 is TGCGCCAGCAGCCAAGTTACAGGGGCAGCCTACGAGCAGTACTTC.

V usage is TRBV19 and J usage is TRBJ2-1, with D possibly TRBD2 on 6 matching bases. Trimming pared 7 bases from V and 7 bases from J, leaving 17 bases between. The V gene's germline CDR1 is LNHDA and CDR2 SQIVND (reference sequence). This CDR3 is built from 14 residues. The CDR3: CASTLGGSSNEQFF. The CDR3 DNA sequence: TGTGCCAGTACCCTTGGGGGGAGTAGTAATGAGCAGTTCTTC. Complete variable domain (other parts from reference TRBV19 and TRBJ2-1): DGGITQSPKYLFRKEGQNVTLSCEQNLNHDAMYWYRQDPGQGLRLIYYSQIVNDFQKGDIAEGYSVSREKKESFPLTVTSAQKNPTAFYLCASTLGGSSNEQFFGPGTRLTVL.

The V and J genes are TRBV18 and TRBJ2-1, with 8 bases aligning to TRBD2. The CDR3 covers 15 residues. In germline, CDR1 is KGHSH, CDR2 LQKENI. The junction had 5 bases not matched to a gene; V was cut back by 5 bases and J by 2 bases. In DNA form, the CDR3 reads TGTGCCAGCTCAATCCTGGGACTAGCCTACAATGAGCAGTTCTTC. As protein: CASSILGLAYNEQFF.

The chain carries TRBV30 and TRBJ2-2; a weak D match, TRBD1 (5 bases). Per germline, CDR1 GTSNPN and CDR2 SVGIG (reference sequence). Trimming took off 3 bases at V and 4 bases at J, with 12 bases between the two ends. The CDR3 has 14 amino acids. CDR3 sequence: CAWSSGQPTGELFF. For the CDR3, the DNA is TGTGCCTGGAGCTCCGGACAACCCACCGGGGAGCTGTTTTTT.

V and J are TRBV18 and TRBJ1-4, with D tentatively TRBD1 (6 bases). Germline V gene sequence: CDR1 KGHSH, CDR2 LQKENI. The CDR3 length is 15 residues. V was cut by 5 bases and J by 8 bases, with 18 bases left in between. This CDR3 is CASSSKTSQGEKLFF. CDR3 in DNA: TGTGCCAGCTCATCCAAGACAAGCCAGGGGGAAAAACTGTTTTTT.

The rearrangement joins TRBV28 to TRBJ2-2; perhaps TRBD2 as D (6 bases). V lost 4 bases to trimming and J lost 5 bases, with 17 bases between them. The CDR3 spans 16 residues. Germline CDR1 reads MDHEN; CDR2 reads SYDVKM. This CDR3 reads CASSSLGRWGTGELFF. The DNA for the CDR3 is TGTGCCAGCAGTTCCCTAGGGAGGTGGGGAACCGGGGAGCTGTTTTTT.

The rearrangement uses TRBV4-3 and TRBJ2-1; D is uncertain. This CDR3 comprises 13 residues. Germline V lookup: CDR1 LGHNA, CDR2 YSLEER. Trimming left V 2 bases short and J 9 bases short, with 11 bases between. This CDR3 is CASSQHREREQFF. In DNA form, the CDR3 reads TGCGCCAGCAGCCAACACCGAGAACGTGAGCAGTTCTTC.

This chain links TRBV6-2 or TRBV6-3 with TRBJ2-1, with D tentatively TRBD2 (6 bases). There are 15 residues in the CDR3. Per the germline V gene, CDR1 is MNHEY and CDR2 is SVGEGT. Trimming took off 4 bases at V and 6 bases at J, with 16 bases between the two ends. CDR3 nucleotides: TGTGCCAGCAGTTCCGGAGGGCCTCTTCTCAATGAGCAGTTCTTC. It encodes CASSSGGPLLNEQFF.

The rearrangement uses TRBV10-3 and TRBJ2-7, with D possibly TRBD2 on 6 matching bases. Trimming stripped 6 bases from V and 10 bases from J, with 13 bases between. Germline V gives CDR1 ENHRY, CDR2 SYGVKD. The CDR3 is 11 residues long. CDR3 residues: CAIRGLQNQYF. CDR3 bases: TGTGCCATCAGGGGACTCCAAAACCAGTACTTC.